The present T cell receptor beta chain was sequenced within a study of blood T cell repertoires in COVID-19. Study-level information: There were acute and convalescent COVID-19 samples, and they came from the United States, Italy and Spain.

Original processing methods: Estimation of nucleated cell counts was performed using reference gene primer amplification. Assay used: immunoSEQ multiplex PCR; TCRdb lists only in-frame clones, some missing. V and J calls and clone size are those listed in that table; D and trimming were worked out from the DNA. The table lists under 200,000 clones, 75% to 95% of them singletons, with 0.5% to 0.55% in the top ten. The TCR comes from a man aged 45-65 years with acute or convalescent COVID-19. The material sequenced was peripheral blood.

The CDR3 DNA follows: TGCGCCAGCAGCTTGCCCCTGACAGGGAGCCAAGAGACCCAGTACTTC. Translation: CASSLPLTGSQETQYF. The chain is built from TRBV5-1 and TRBJ2-5; TRBD1 matches at 7 bases. After removal of 1 base from V and 1 base from J, the junction contained 7 bases not matched to a gene. Germline V CDR1 and CDR2: SGHRS, YFSETQ. The CDR3 loop spans 16 amino acids.